Here is one TCR beta chain with its context. Seattle researchers signed up patients amid active infection and tracked them longitudinally. The data were produced by immunoSEQ multiplex PCR, yet TCRdb's version contains in-frame clones alone and is incomplete. The table records tens of thousands of clones, 80% to 90% of them present only once. The CDR3 covers 17 residues. V lost 4 bases, J lost 8 bases, and 21 bases lay in between. CDR1 and CDR2 from the germline V gene are MNHEY and SMNVEV (reference sequence). The data originate from a study of blood T cell repertoires in COVID-19. About the study: Whether acute or convalescent, the COVID-19 samples came from the United States, Italy and Spain. PBMCs, B-cell-depleted T cells, or T cells were the source of the cDNA or gDNA that made up the material.

V usage is TRBV27 and J usage is TRBJ1-6; no firm D call. This sequence originates from a woman aged 55-69 years with COVID-19, enrolled during active disease. The sample consisted of peripheral blood. The CDR3 region has the DNA TGTGCCAGCAGTTCTATCTTCGGTTCCCCCGAGGATTCACCCCTCCACTTT. Translation: CASSSIFGSPEDSPLHF.